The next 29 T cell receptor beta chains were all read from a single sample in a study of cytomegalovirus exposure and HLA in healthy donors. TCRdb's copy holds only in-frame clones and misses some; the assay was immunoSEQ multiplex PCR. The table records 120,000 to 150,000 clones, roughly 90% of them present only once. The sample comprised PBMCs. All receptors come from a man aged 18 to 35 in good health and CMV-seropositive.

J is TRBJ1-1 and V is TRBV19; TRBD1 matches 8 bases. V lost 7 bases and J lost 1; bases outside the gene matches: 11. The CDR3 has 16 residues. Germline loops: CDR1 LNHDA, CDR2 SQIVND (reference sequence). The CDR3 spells CASKWGGQGRNTEAFF. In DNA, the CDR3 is TGTGCCAGTAAGTGGGGCGGACAGGGAAGGAACACTGAAGCTTTCTTT.

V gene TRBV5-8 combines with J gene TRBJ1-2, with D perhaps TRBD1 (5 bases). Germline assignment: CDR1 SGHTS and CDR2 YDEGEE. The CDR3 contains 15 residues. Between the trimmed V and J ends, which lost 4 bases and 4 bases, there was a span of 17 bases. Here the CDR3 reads CASSPYPTAPYGYTF. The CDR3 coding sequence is TGTGCCAGCAGCCCCTATCCGACAGCCCCCTATGGCTACACCTTC.

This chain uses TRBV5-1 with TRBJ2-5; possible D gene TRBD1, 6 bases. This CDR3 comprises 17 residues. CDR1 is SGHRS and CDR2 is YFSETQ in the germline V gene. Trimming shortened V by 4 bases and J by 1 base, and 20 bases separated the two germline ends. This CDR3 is CASSPLGALPSQETQYF. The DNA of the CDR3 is TGCGCCAGCAGCCCCCTGGGGGCACTTCCCAGCCAAGAGACCCAGTACTTC.

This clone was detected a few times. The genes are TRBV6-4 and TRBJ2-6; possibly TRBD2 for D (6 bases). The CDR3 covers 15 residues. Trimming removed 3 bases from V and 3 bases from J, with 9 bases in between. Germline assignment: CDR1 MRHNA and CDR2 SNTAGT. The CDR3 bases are TGTGCCAGCAGTGAAGGAGGGGATGGGGCCAACGTCCTGACTTTC. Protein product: CASSEGGDGANVLTF.

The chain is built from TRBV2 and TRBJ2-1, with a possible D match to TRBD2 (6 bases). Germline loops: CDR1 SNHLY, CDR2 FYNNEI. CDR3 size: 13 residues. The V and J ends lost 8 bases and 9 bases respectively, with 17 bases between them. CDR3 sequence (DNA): TGTGCCAGCCGCCGGCGACTAGATAGTGAGCAGTTCTTC. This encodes CASRRRLDSEQFF.

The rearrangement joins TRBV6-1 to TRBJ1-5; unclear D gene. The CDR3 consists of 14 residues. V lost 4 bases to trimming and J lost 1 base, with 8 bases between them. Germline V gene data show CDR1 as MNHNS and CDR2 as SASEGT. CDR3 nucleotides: TGTGCCAGCAGTGGCACAGAAAGCAATCAGCCCCAGCATTTT. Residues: CASSGTESNQPQHF.

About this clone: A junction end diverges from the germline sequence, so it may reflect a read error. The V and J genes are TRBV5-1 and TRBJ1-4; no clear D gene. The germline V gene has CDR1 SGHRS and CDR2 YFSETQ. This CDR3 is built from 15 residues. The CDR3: CASTLSGATNEKLFF. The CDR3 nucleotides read TGCGCCAGCACCTTGTCGGGTGCAACTAATGAAAAACTGTTTTTT. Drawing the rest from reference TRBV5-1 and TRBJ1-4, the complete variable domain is KAGVTQTPRYLIKTRGQQVTLSCSPISGHRSVSWYQQTPGQGLQFLFEYFSETQRNKGNFPGRFSGRQFSNSRSEMNVSTLELGDSALYLCASTLSGATNEKLFFGSGTQLSVL.

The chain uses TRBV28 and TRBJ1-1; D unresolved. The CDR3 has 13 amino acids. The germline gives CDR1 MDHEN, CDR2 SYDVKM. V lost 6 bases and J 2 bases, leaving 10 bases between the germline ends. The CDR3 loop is CASSLTFNTEAFF. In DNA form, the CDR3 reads TGTGCCAGCAGCCTGACATTTAACACTGAAGCTTTCTTT.

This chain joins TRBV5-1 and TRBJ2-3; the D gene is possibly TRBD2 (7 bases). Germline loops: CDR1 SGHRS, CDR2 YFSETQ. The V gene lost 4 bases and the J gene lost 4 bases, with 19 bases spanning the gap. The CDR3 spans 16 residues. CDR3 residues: CASSPGGGGSSDTQYF. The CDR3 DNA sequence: TGCGCCAGCAGCCCTGGCGGGGGCGGGAGCTCAGATACGCAGTATTTT.

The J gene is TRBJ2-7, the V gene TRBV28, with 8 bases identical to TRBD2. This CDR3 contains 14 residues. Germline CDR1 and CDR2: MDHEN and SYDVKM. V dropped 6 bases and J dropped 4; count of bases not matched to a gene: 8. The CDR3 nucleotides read TGTGCCAGCAGCGTAGGGGCGGGGGGTTACGAGCAGTACTTC. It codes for CASSVGAGGYEQYF.

The CDR3 DNA is TGCGCCAGCAGCGGAGGGGACAGCTCGTTCTCTGGGGCCAACGTCCTGACTTTC. Protein: CASSGGDSSFSGANVLTF. J is TRBJ2-6 and V is TRBV5-1, with D maybe TRBD1 (7 bases). The CDR3 has 18 residues. CDR1 is SGHRS, CDR2 YFSETQ, per germline. V lost 4 bases and J 0 bases, leaving 17 bases between the germline ends. The full variable domain, its missing parts supplied by reference TRBV5-1 and TRBJ2-6, is KAGVTQTPRYLIKTRGQQVTLSCSPISGHRSVSWYQQTPGQGLQFLFEYFSETQRNKGNFPGRFSGRQFSNSRSEMNVSTLELGDSALYLCASSGGDSSFSGANVLTFGAGSRLTVL.

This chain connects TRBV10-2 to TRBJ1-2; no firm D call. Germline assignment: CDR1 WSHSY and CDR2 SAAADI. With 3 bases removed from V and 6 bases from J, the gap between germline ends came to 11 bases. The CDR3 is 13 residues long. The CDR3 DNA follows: TGCGCCAGCAGTGAAACCGGGTACCATGGCTACACCTTC. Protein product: CASSETGYHGYTF.

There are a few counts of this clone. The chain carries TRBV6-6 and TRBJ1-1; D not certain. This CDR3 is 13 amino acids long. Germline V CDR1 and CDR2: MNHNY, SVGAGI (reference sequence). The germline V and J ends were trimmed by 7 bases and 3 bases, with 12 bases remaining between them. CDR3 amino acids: CASTNQEDTEAFF. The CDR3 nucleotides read TGTGCCAGCACTAATCAAGAAGACACTGAAGCTTTCTTT.

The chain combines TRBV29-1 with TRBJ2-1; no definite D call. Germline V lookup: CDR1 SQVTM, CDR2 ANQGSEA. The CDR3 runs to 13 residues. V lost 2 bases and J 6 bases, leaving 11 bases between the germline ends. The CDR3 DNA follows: TGCAGCGTTGAAATAAGCTGGAGCAATGAGCAGTTCTTC. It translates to CSVEISWSNEQFF.

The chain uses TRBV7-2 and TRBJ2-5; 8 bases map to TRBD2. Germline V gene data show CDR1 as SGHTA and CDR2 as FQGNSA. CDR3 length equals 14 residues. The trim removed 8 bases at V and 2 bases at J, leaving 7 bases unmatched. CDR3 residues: CASLPGGRQETQYF. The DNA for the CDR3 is TGTGCCAGCCTACCGGGGGGGAGACAAGAGACCCAGTACTTC.

CDR3 nucleotide sequence: TGTGCCAGCAGCGTAGGGTTAGCGGGGACCTACGAGCAGTACTTC. Residues: CASSVGLAGTYEQYF. The chain uses TRBV9 and TRBJ2-7, with TRBD2 identical over 8 bases. The V segment lost 0 bases and the J segment 2 bases; nucleotides outside the gene matches: 4. This CDR3 has 15 residues. The germline V gene has CDR1 SGDLS and CDR2 YYNGEE.

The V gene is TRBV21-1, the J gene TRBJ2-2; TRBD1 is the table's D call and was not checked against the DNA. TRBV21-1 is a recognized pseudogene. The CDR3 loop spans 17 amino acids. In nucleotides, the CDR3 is TGTGCCAGCAGCAAGGGGTCAGGGGAGAATAACACCGGGGAGCTGTTTTTT. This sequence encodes CASSKGSGENNTGELFF.

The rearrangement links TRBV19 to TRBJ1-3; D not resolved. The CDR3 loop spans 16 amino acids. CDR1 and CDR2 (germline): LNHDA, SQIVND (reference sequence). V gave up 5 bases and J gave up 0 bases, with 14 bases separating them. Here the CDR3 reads CASSFQSGISGNTIYF. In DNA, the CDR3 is TGTGCCAGTAGTTTCCAATCGGGAATCTCTGGAAACACCATATATTTT.

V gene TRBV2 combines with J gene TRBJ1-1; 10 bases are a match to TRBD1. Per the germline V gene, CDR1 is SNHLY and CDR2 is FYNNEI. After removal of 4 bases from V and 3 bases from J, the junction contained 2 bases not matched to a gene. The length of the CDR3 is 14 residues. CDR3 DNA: TGTGCCAGCAGTGGGACAGGGGGGGACACTGAAGCTTTCTTT. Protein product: CASSGTGGDTEAFF.

The CDR3 coding sequence is TGTGCCAGCTCACCAATACCGGGACAGGGGACTTCTGGAAACACCATATATTTT. It encodes CASSPIPGQGTSGNTIYF. The chain is built from TRBV18 and TRBJ1-3; TRBD1 aligns across 10 bases. The CDR3 runs 18 residues. Trimming removed 2 bases from V and 1 base from J; junction bases left unmatched: 8. Germline V CDR1 and CDR2: KGHSH, LQKENI.

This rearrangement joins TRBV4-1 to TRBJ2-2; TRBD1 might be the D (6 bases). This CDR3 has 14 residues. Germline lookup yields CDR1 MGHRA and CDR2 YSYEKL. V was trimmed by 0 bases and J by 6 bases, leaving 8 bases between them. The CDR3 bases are TGCGCCAGCAGCCAAGATGAGGGGGCCGGGGAGCTGTTTTTT. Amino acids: CASSQDEGAGELFF.

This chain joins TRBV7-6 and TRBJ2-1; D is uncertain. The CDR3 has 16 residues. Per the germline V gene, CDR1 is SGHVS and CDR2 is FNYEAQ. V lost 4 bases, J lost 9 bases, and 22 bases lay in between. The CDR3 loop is CASSSGVQMGYGEQFF. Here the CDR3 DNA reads TGTGCCAGCAGCTCAGGTGTGCAGATGGGTTACGGTGAGCAGTTCTTC.

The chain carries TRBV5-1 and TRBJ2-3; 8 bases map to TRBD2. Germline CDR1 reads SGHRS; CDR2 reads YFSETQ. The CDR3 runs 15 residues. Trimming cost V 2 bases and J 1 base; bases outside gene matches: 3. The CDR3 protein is CASSLETSGTDTQYF. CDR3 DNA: TGCGCCAGCAGCTTAGAGACTAGCGGCACAGATACGCAGTATTTT.

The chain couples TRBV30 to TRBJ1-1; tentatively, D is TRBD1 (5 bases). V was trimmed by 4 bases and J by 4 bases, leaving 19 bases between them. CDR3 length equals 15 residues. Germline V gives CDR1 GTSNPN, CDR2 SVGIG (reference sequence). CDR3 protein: CAWIMRFPGLTEAFF. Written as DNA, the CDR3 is TGTGCCTGGATAATGAGGTTTCCAGGGCTCACTGAAGCTTTCTTT.

Here the CDR3 reads CASFPSGTQGYGYTF. CDR3 in DNA: TGTGCCAGCTTCCCTAGCGGGACCCAGGGCTATGGCTACACCTTC. The V gene is TRBV7-9, the J gene TRBJ1-2, with D maybe TRBD1 (5 bases). Germline V gives CDR1 SEHNR, CDR2 FQNEAQ (reference sequence). Trimming cost V 8 bases and J 4 bases, with 20 bases left between them. This CDR3 region has 15 residues.

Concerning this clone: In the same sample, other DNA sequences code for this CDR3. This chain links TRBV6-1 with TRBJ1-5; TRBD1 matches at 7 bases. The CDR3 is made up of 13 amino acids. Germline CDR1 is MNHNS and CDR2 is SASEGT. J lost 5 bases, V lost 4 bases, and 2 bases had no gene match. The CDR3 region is CASSVTGDQPQHF. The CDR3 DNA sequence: TGTGCCAGCAGTGTTACAGGGGATCAGCCCCAGCATTTT.

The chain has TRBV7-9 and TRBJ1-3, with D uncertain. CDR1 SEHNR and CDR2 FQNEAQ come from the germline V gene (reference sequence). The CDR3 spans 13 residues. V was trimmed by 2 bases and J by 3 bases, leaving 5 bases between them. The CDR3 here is CASSLLLGNTIYF. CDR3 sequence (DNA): TGTGCCAGCAGCTTACTCCTTGGAAACACCATATATTTT.

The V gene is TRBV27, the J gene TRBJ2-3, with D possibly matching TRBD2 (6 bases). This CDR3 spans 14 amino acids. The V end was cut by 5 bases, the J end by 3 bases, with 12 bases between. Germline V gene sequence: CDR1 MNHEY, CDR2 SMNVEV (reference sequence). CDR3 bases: TGTGCCAGCAGTGACTGGAGGGGTACAGATACGCAGTATTTT. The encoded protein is CASSDWRGTDTQYF.

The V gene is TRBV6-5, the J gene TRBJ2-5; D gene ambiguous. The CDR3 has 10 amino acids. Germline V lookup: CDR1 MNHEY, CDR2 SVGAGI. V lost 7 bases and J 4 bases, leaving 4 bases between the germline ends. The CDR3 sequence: CASTGETQYF. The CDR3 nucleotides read TGTGCCAGCACGGGAGAGACCCAGTACTTC.